This TCR beta chain was documented in a study of Ad26.COV2.S vaccination and SARS-CoV-2 variants. This CDR3 spans 14 amino acids. From germline, CDR1 is SGDLS and CDR2 YYNGEE. V was clipped by 0 bases and J by 6 bases; unmatched bases: 3. The treatment here: 19 received Ad26.COV2.S at low or high dose, single or two shots; 5 received placebo; per-sample allocation not given. The study sampled participants on day 63 after the first vaccine or placebo injection. The donor's status was that of an adult aged 18-55 years in Boston. Data came from immunoSEQ multiplex PCR; TCRdb stores just in-frame clones and leaves some out. The repertoire consists of roughly 700,000 clones, with about 90% occurring once and the leading ten covering around 1.5%. This clone was picked up many times.

The specimen was peripheral blood, collected in a trial of Ad26.COV2.S vaccine versus placebo. The rearrangement links TRBV9 to TRBJ2-1, with 7 bases identical to TRBD2. This TCR came from a person aged 18-65 years who received the Ad26.COV2.S COVID-19 vaccine or a placebo. The CDR3 DNA reads TGTGCCAGCAGCGTAGAGACTAGCAGCAATGAGCAGTTCTTC. It encodes CASSVETSSNEQFF.